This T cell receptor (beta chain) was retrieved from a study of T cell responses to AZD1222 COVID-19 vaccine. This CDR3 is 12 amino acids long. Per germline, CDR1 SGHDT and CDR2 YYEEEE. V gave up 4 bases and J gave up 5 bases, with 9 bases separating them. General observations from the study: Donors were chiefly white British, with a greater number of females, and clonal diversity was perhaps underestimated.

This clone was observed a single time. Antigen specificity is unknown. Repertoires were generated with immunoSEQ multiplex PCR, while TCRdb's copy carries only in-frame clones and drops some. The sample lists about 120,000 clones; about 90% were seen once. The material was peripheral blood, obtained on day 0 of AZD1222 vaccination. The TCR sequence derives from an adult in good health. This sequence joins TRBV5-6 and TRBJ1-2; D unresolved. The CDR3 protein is CASSREVYGYTF. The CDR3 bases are TGTGCCAGCAGCCGAGAAGTGTATGGCTACACCTTC. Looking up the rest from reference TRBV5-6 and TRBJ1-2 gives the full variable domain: DAGVTQSPTHLIKTRGQQVTLRCSPKSGHDTVSWYQQALGQGPQFIFQYYEEEERQRGNFPDRFSGHQFPNYSSELNVNALLLGDSALYLCASSREVYGYTFGSGTRLTVV.